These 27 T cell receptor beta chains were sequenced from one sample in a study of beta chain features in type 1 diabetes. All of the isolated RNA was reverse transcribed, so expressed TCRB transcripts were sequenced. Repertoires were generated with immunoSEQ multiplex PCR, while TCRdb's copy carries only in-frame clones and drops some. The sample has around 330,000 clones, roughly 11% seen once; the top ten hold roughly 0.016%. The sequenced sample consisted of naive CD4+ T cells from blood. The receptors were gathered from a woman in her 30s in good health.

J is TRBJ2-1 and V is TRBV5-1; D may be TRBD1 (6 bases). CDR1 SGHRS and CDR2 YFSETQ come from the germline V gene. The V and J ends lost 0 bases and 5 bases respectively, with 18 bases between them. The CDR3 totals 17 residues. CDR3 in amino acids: CASSLESDRSVHNEQFF. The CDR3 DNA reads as TGCGCCAGCAGCTTGGAATCCGACAGGTCAGTCCACAATGAGCAGTTCTTC.

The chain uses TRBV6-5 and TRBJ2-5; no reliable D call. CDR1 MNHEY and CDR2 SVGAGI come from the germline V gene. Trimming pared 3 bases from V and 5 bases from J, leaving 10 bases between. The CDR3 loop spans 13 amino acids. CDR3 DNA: TGTGCCAGCAGTTATCGAGTTTCGGAGACCCAGTACTTC. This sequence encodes CASSYRVSETQYF.

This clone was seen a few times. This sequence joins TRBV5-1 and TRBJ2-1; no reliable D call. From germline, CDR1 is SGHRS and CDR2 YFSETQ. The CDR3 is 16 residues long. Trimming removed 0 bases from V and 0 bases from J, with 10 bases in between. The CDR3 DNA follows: TGCGCCAGCAGCTTGGACGGGTCCGGCTCCTACAATGAGCAGTTCTTC. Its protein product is CASSLDGSGSYNEQFF.

The CDR3 protein is CASSVGGGVIQETQYF. CDR3 sequence (DNA): TGTGCCAGCAGCGTAGGGGGAGGGGTCATACAAGAGACCCAGTACTTC. V is TRBV9 and J is TRBJ2-5; 7 bases are shared with TRBD2. Per germline, CDR1 SGDLS and CDR2 YYNGEE. The CDR3 is 16 residues long. Trimming at V came to 0 bases and at J to 2 bases, leaving 7 bases not matched to a gene. The whole variable domain, remainder taken from reference TRBV9 and TRBJ2-5, is DSGVTQTPKHLITATGQRVTLRCSPRSGDLSVYWYQQSLDQGLQFLIQYYNGEERAKGNILERFSAQQFPDLHSELNLSSLELGDSALYFCASSVGGGVIQETQYFGPGTRLLVL.

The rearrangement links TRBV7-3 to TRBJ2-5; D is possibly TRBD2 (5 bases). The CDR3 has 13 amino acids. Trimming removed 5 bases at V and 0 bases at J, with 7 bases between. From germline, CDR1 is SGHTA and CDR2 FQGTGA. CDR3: CASSLDYQETQYF. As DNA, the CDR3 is TGTGCCAGCAGCCTGGACTACCAAGAGACCCAGTACTTC.

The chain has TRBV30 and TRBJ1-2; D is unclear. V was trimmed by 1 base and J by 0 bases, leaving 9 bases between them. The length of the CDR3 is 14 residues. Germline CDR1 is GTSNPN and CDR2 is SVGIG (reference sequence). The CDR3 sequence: CAWSDGYANYGYTF. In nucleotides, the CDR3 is TGTGCCTGGAGTGACGGGTATGCTAACTATGGCTACACCTTC.

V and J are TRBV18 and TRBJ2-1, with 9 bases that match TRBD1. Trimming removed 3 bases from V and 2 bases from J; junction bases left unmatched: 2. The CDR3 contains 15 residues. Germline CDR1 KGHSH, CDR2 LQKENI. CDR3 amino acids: CASSPDRGTYNEQFF. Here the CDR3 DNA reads TGTGCCAGCTCACCGGACAGGGGCACCTACAATGAGCAGTTCTTC.

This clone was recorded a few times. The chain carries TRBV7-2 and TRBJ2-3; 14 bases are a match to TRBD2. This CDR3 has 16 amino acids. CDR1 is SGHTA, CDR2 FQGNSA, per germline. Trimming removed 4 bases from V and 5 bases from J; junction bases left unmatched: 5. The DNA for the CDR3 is TGTGCCAGCAGCTCCCGACTAGCGGGAGGGGTAGATACGCAGTATTTT. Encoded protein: CASSSRLAGGVDTQYF.

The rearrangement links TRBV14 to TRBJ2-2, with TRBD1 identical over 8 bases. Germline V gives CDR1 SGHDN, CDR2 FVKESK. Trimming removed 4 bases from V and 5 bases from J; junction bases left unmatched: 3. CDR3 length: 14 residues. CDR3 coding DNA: TGTGCCAGCAGCCCGCGGACAGGGACCGGGGAGCTGTTTTTT. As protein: CASSPRTGTGELFF.

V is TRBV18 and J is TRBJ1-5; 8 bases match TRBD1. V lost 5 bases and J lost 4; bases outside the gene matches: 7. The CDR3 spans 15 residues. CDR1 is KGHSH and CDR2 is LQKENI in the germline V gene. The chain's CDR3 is CASSFGQGGNQPQHF. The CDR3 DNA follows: TGTGCCAGCTCATTCGGACAGGGTGGAAATCAGCCCCAGCATTTT.

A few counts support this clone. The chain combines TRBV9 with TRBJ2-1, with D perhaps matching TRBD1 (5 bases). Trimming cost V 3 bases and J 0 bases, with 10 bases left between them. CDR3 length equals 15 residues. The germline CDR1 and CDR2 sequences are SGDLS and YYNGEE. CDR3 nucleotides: TGTGCCAGCAGCGCAAGGACAATCTCCTACAATGAGCAGTTCTTC. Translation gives CASSARTISYNEQFF.

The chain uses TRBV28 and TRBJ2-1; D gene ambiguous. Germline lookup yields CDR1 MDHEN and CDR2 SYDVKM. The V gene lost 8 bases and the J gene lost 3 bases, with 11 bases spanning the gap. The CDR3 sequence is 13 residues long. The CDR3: CASEENLYNEQFF. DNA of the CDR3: TGTGCCAGCGAAGAGAACCTCTACAATGAGCAGTTCTTC. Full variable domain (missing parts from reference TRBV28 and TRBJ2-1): DVKVTQSSRYLVKRTGEKVFLECVQDMDHENMFWYRQDPGLGLRLIYFSYDVKMKEKGDIPEGYSVSREKKERFSLILESASTNQTSMYLCASEENLYNEQFFGPGTRLTVL.

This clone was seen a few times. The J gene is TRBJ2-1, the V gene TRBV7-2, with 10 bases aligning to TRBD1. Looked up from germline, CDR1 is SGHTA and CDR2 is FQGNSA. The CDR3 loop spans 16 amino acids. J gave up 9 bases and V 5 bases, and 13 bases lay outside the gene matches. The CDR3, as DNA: TGTGCCAGCAGCAGCCGGGCTGGACAGGGGGAGGTTGAGCAGTTCTTC. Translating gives CASSSRAGQGEVEQFF.

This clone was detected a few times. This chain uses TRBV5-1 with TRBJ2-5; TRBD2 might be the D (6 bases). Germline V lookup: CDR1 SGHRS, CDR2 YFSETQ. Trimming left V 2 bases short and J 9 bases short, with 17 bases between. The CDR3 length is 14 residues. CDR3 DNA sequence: TGCGCCAGCAGCTTAACGGGAGTAACCAATGCCCAGTACTTC. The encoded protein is CASSLTGVTNAQYF.

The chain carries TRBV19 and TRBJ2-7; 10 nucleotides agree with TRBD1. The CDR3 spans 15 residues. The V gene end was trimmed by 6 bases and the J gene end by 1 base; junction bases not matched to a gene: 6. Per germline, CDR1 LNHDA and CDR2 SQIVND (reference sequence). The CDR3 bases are TGTGCCAGTAGCGCCGGGACAGGGGTGTCCTACGAGCAGTACTTC. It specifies CASSAGTGVSYEQYF.

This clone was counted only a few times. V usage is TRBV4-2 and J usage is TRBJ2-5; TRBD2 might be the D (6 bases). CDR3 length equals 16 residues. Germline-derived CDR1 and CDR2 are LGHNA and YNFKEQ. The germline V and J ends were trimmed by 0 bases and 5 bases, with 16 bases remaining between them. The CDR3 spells CASSQETTGVVETQYF. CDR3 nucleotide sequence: TGTGCCAGCAGCCAAGAAACAACGGGAGTCGTGGAGACCCAGTACTTC.

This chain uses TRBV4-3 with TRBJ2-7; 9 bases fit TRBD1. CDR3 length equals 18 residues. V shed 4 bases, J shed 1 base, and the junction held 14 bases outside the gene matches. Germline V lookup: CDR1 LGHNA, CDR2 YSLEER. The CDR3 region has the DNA TGCGCCAGCAGCCTAAATGGAGACAGGGGGGGATCTTCCTACGAGCAGTACTTC. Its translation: CASSLNGDRGGSSYEQYF.

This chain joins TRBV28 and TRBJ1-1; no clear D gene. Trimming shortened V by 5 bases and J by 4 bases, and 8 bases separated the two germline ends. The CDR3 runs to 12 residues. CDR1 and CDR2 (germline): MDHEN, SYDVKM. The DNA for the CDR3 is TGTGCCAGCAGTCCACAGAGCACTGAAGCTTTCTTT. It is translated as CASSPQSTEAFF.

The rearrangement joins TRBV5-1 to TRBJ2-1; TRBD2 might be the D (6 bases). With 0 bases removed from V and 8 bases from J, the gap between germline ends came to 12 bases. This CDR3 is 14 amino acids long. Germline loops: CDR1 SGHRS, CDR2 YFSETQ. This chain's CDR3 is CASSLGSGWDEQFF. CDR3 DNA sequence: TGCGCCAGCAGCTTGGGAAGCGGGTGGGATGAGCAGTTCTTC.

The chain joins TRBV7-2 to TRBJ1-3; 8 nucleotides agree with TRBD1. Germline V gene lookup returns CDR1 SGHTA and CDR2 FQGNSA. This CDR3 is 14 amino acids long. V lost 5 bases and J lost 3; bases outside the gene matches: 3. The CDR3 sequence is CASSEQGGGNTIYF. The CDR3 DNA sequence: TGTGCCAGCAGCGAACAGGGGGGTGGAAACACCATATATTTT.

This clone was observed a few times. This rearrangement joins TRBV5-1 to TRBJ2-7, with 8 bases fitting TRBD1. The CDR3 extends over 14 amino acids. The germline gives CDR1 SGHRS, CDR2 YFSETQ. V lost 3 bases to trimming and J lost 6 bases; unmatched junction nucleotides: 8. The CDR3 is CASSSGQGLSEQYF. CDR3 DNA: TGCGCCAGCAGCTCCGGACAGGGCCTTAGCGAGCAGTACTTC.

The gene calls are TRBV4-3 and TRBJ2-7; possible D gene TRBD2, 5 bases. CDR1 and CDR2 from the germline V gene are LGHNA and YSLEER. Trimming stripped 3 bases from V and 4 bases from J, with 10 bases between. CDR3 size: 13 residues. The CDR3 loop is CASSHGLSYEQYF. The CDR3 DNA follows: TGCGCCAGCAGCCATGGACTTTCTTACGAGCAGTACTTC.

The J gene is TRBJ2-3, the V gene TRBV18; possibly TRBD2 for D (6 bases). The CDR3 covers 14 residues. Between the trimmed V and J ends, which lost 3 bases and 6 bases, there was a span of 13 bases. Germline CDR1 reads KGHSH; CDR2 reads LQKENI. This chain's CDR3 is CASSPTSVGDTQYF. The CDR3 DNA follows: TGTGCCAGCTCACCGACTAGTGTTGGTGATACGCAGTATTTT.

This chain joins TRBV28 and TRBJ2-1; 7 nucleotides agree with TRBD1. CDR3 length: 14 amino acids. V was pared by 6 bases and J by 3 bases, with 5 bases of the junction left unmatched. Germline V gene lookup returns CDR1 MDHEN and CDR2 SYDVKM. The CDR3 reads CASRQGPGYNEQFF. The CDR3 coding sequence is TGTGCCAGCAGACAGGGGCCGGGCTACAATGAGCAGTTCTTC.

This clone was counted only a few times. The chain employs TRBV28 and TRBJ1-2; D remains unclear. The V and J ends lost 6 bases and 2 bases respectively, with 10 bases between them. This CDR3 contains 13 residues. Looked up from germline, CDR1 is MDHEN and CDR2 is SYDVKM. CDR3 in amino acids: CASRYTENYGYTF. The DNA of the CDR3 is TGTGCCAGCAGATATACAGAAAACTATGGCTACACCTTC.

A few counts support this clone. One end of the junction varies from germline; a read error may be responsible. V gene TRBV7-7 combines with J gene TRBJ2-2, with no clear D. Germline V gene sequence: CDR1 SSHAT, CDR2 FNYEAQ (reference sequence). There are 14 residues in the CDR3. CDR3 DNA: TGTGCTAGCAGCTTTACGAGATCCACCGGGGAGCTGTTTTTT. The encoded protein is CASSFTRSTGELFF. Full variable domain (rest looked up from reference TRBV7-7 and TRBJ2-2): GAGVSQSPRYKVTKRGQDVTLRCDPISSHATLYWYQQALGQGPEFLTYFNYEAQPDKSGLPSDRFSAERPEGSISTLTIQRTEQRDSAMYRCASSFTRSTGELFFGEGSRLTVL.

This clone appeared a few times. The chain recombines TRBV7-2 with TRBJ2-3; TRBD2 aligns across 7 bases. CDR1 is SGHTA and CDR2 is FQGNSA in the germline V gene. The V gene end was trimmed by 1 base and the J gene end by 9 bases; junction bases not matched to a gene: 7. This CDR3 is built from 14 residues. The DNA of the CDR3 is TGTGCCAGCAGCTTAGGCGGGAGCCCAGGGACGCAGTATTTT. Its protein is CASSLGGSPGTQYF.